This is a list of T cell receptor beta chains from one sample in a study of blood T cell repertoires in COVID-19. Profiling relied on immunoSEQ multiplex PCR, and the TCRdb table lists in-frame clones only, not all of them. Altogether around 81,000 clones are present, approximately 91% being singletons, with the ten largest covering about 7%. The specimen was peripheral blood. All receptors derive from a man between 70 and 80 years old with acute or convalescent COVID-19. Both conserved end residues are part of each CDR3. D genes are given only for firm matches. Only some rows state a clone size, as once, few, many or a class for expanded clones.

J gene: TRBJ2-1
D gene: -
V gene: TRBV6-4
clone size: -
CDR3 protein: CASSDSGSEGGEQFF
CDR3 DNA: TGTGCCAGCAGTGACTCTGGTAGCGAAGGTGGTGAGCAGTTCTTC

J gene: TRBJ2-7
D gene: TRBD2
V gene: TRBV28
clone size: few
CDR3 protein: CASSKGTSGRSTYEQYF
CDR3 DNA: TGTGCCAGCAGCAAAGGGACTAGCGGGAGGAGTACCTACGAGCAGTACTTC

J gene: TRBJ1-2
D gene: -
V gene: TRBV11-2
clone size: -
CDR3 protein: CASSLDRVYGYTF
CDR3 DNA: TGTGCCAGCAGCTTAGACAGGGTATATGGCTACACCTTC

J gene: TRBJ2-3
D gene: TRBD2
V gene: TRBV9
clone size: few
CDR3 protein: CASSASGVSTDTQYF
CDR3 DNA: TGTGCCAGCAGCGCTAGCGGGGTTAGCACAGATACGCAGTATTTT

J gene: TRBJ1-2
D gene: TRBD1
V gene: TRBV28
clone size: -
CDR3 protein: CASSLPGTDKGYTF
CDR3 DNA: TGTGCCAGCAGTTTACCCGGGACAGATAAAGGCTACACCTTC

J gene: TRBJ1-4
D gene: -
V gene: TRBV11-2
clone size: -
CDR3 protein: CASSLAGSKLFF
CDR3 DNA: TGTGCCAGCAGCTTAGCGGGGTCTAAACTGTTTTTT

J gene: TRBJ1-2
D gene: -
V gene: TRBV5-4
clone size: -
CDR3 protein: CASSLVRDYGYTF
CDR3 DNA: TGTGCCAGCAGCTTGGTGCGGGACTATGGCTACACCTTC

J gene: TRBJ1-1
D gene: -
V gene: TRBV19
clone size: -
CDR3 protein: CASQAGPRMNTEAFF
CDR3 DNA: TGTGCCTCCCAGGCTGGCCCCCGAATGAACACTGAAGCTTTCTTT

J gene: TRBJ2-3
D gene: TRBD2
V gene: TRBV28
clone size: -
CDR3 protein: CASSSGLVADTQYF
CDR3 DNA: TGTGCCAGCAGTTCGGGACTAGTGGCAGATACGCAGTATTTT

J gene: TRBJ2-2
D gene: -
V gene: TRBV24-1
clone size: -
CDR3 protein: CATSDWGVKPGELFF
CDR3 DNA: TGTGCCACCAGTGATTGGGGAGTTAAACCGGGGGAGCTGTTTTTT

J gene: TRBJ2-3
D gene: TRBD2
V gene: TRBV10-2
clone size: -
CDR3 protein: CASSIQAGPVADTQYF
CDR3 DNA: TGCGCCAGCTCCATCCAAGCGGGACCCGTCGCAGATACGCAGTATTTT

J gene: TRBJ1-6
D gene: TRBD1
V gene: TRBV3-1/TRBV3-2
clone size: -
CDR3 protein: CASQGQANSPLHF
CDR3 DNA: TGTGCCAGCCAGGGACAGGCGAATTCACCCCTCCACTTT

J gene: TRBJ2-1
D gene: TRBD2
V gene: TRBV3-1/TRBV3-2
clone size: -
CDR3 protein: CASSQASSSGSYTEQFF
CDR3 DNA: TGTGCCAGCAGCCAAGCCAGTTCTAGCGGGTCTTACACTGAGCAGTTCTTC

J gene: TRBJ2-3
D gene: -
V gene: TRBV5-6
clone size: -
CDR3 protein: CASSHVLGSTDTDTQYF
CDR3 DNA: TGTGCCAGCAGCCACGTTCTCGGTAGCACGGACACAGATACGCAGTATTTT

J gene: TRBJ1-6
D gene: TRBD1
V gene: TRBV18
clone size: -
CDR3 protein: CASSPSSTGGEYNSPLHF
CDR3 DNA: TGTGCCAGCTCACCTTCCTCGACAGGGGGCGAATATAATTCACCCCTCCACTTT

J gene: TRBJ1-5
D gene: -
V gene: TRBV4-3
clone size: -
CDR3 protein: CASSQEYRQGGNQPQHF
CDR3 DNA: TGCGCCAGCAGCCAAGAATATAGGCAGGGCGGCAATCAGCCCCAGCATTTT

J gene: TRBJ1-5
D gene: TRBD1
V gene: TRBV19
clone size: -
CDR3 protein: CASSKGAPGARPNQPQHF
CDR3 DNA: TGTGCCAGTAGTAAGGGGGCTCCAGGGGCCCGCCCAAATCAGCCCCAGCATTTT

J gene: TRBJ1-3
D gene: -
V gene: TRBV4-3
clone size: -
CDR3 protein: CASSQGRGGGLSTIYF
CDR3 DNA: TGCGCCAGCAGCCAAGGAAGGGGCGGGGGATTAAGCACCATATATTTT

J gene: TRBJ2-5
D gene: -
V gene: TRBV11-2
clone size: -
CDR3 protein: CASSSDWTGETQYF
CDR3 DNA: TGTGCCAGCAGCTCCGATTGGACGGGGGAGACCCAGTACTTC

J gene: TRBJ2-7
D gene: -
V gene: TRBV24-1
clone size: once
CDR3 protein: CATSDNGGGGPGEQYF
CDR3 DNA: TGTGCCACCAGTGACAACGGTGGGGGAGGCCCGGGCGAGCAGTACTTC

J gene: TRBJ2-2
D gene: -
V gene: TRBV3-1/TRBV3-2
clone size: -
CDR3 protein: CASTQEGSTGELFF
CDR3 DNA: TGTGCCAGCACCCAAGAGGGCTCCACCGGGGAGCTGTTTTTT

J gene: TRBJ2-7
D gene: -
V gene: TRBV9
clone size: -
CDR3 protein: CASSVDRVAYEQYF
CDR3 DNA: TGTGCCAGCAGCGTAGACAGGGTAGCCTACGAGCAGTACTTC

J gene: TRBJ2-3
D gene: -
V gene: TRBV12-3/TRBV12-4
clone size: -
CDR3 protein: CASSLRGYRAQYF
CDR3 DNA: TGTGCCAGCAGTTTAAGGGGATACCGAGCGCAGTATTTT

J gene: TRBJ2-2
D gene: -
V gene: TRBV10-3
clone size: -
CDR3 protein: CAIRGAVSGELFF
CDR3 DNA: TGTGCCATCCGGGGGGCAGTGTCCGGGGAGCTGTTTTTT

J gene: TRBJ2-3
D gene: TRBD1
V gene: TRBV7-9
clone size: -
CDR3 protein: CASSTRGQGSTDTQYF
CDR3 DNA: TGTGCCAGCAGCACCAGGGGGCAAGGGAGCACAGATACGCAGTATTTT

J gene: TRBJ1-2
D gene: TRBD1
V gene: TRBV25-1
clone size: -
CDR3 protein: CASSAGQGPYYGYTF
CDR3 DNA: TGTGCCAGCAGTGCCGGACAGGGGCCCTACTATGGCTACACCTTC

J gene: TRBJ1-3
D gene: -
V gene: TRBV5-1
clone size: -
CDR3 protein: CASSLEDSGNTIYF
CDR3 DNA: TGCGCCAGCAGCTTGGAGGACAGCGGAAACACCATATATTTT

J gene: TRBJ1-5
D gene: TRBD1
V gene: TRBV19
clone size: -
CDR3 protein: CASSIVSTGGNQPQHF
CDR3 DNA: TGTGCCAGTAGTATAGTCTCGACAGGGGGGAATCAGCCCCAGCATTTT

J gene: TRBJ2-2
D gene: -
V gene: TRBV3-1/TRBV3-2
clone size: -
CDR3 protein: CASSQSGLDTGELFF
CDR3 DNA: TGTGCCAGCAGCCAATCCGGACTTGACACCGGGGAGCTGTTTTTT

J gene: TRBJ1-6
D gene: -
V gene: TRBV12-3/TRBV12-4
clone size: few
CDR3 protein: CASSLSRNSPLHF
CDR3 DNA: TGTGCCAGCAGCTTGTCGAGAAATTCACCCCTCCACTTT

J gene: TRBJ2-7
D gene: -
V gene: TRBV3-1/TRBV3-2
clone size: once
CDR3 protein: CASSQRRLALSSYEQYF
CDR3 DNA: TGTGCCAGCAGCCAAAGGCGCCTAGCGCTCAGCTCCTACGAGCAGTACTTC

J gene: TRBJ1-6
D gene: TRBD1
V gene: TRBV27
clone size: -
CDR3 protein: CASSPRQGRNSPLHF
CDR3 DNA: TGTGCCAGCAGTCCTAGACAGGGGAGGAATTCACCCCTCCACTTT

J gene: TRBJ1-2
D gene: TRBD1
V gene: TRBV27
clone size: -
CDR3 protein: CASSSGGIGAGLGGYTF
CDR3 DNA: TGTGCCAGCAGCTCAGGGGGAATCGGGGCGGGGCTAGGGGGCTACACCTTC

J gene: TRBJ1-1
D gene: -
V gene: TRBV28
clone size: few
CDR3 protein: CASSASREAFF
CDR3 DNA: TGTGCCAGCAGTGCATCCAGAGAAGCTTTCTTT

J gene: TRBJ2-1
D gene: TRBD2
V gene: TRBV19
clone size: -
CDR3 protein: CASRTSGSINEQFF
CDR3 DNA: TGTGCCAGTCGGACTAGCGGGAGCATCAATGAGCAGTTCTTC

J gene: TRBJ2-1
D gene: -
V gene: TRBV5-4
clone size: -
CDR3 protein: CASSNKGHSSYNEQFF
CDR3 DNA: TGTGCCAGCAGCAATAAGGGACATAGCTCCTACAATGAGCAGTTCTTC

J gene: TRBJ1-2
D gene: -
V gene: TRBV28
clone size: -
CDR3 protein: CASSLLSRSTYGYTF
CDR3 DNA: TGTGCCAGCAGTTTATTGTCCCGGAGCACCTATGGCTACACCTTC

J gene: TRBJ2-7
D gene: -
V gene: TRBV28
clone size: once
CDR3 protein: CASSSPGLGASDEQYF
CDR3 DNA: TGTGCCAGCAGTTCTCCCGGTCTGGGGGCGAGCGACGAGCAGTACTTC

J gene: TRBJ1-1
D gene: -
V gene: TRBV7-9
clone size: -
CDR3 protein: CASSFLLVPGAFF
CDR3 DNA: TGTGCCAGCAGCTTTTTGCTAGTCCCCGGTGCTTTCTTT

J gene: TRBJ2-7
D gene: TRBD2
V gene: TRBV5-1
clone size: -
CDR3 protein: CASSLSLAGSSYEQYF
CDR3 DNA: TGCGCCAGCAGCTTGTCGCTAGCGGGGAGCTCCTACGAGCAGTACTTC

J gene: TRBJ1-4
D gene: TRBD1
V gene: TRBV19
clone size: -
CDR3 protein: CASTLGQGVEKLFF
CDR3 DNA: TGTGCCAGTACCTTGGGACAGGGGGTTGAAAAACTGTTTTTT

J gene: TRBJ2-7
D gene: -
V gene: TRBV5-5
clone size: -
CDR3 protein: CASSLTGKTYEQYF
CDR3 DNA: TGTGCCAGCAGCTTGACAGGGAAGACCTACGAGCAGTACTTC

J gene: TRBJ2-6
D gene: -
V gene: TRBV5-4
clone size: -
CDR3 protein: CASSLEQGSGANVLTF
CDR3 DNA: TGTGCCAGCAGCTTGGAGCAGGGATCTGGGGCCAACGTCCTGACTTTC

J gene: TRBJ1-1
D gene: -
V gene: TRBV6-2/TRBV6-3
clone size: -
CDR3 protein: CASSYLNTEAFF
CDR3 DNA: TGTGCCAGCAGTTATCTTAACACTGAAGCTTTCTTT

J gene: TRBJ1-1
D gene: -
V gene: TRBV19
clone size: -
CDR3 protein: CASSMGTFGTEAFF
CDR3 DNA: TGTGCCAGTAGTATGGGGACATTCGGCACTGAAGCTTTCTTT

J gene: TRBJ2-7
D gene: TRBD1
V gene: TRBV28
clone size: -
CDR3 protein: CASSPPRGQGRVEQYF
CDR3 DNA: TGTGCCAGCAGCCCCCCCAGAGGACAGGGAAGAGTCGAGCAGTACTTC

J gene: TRBJ2-7
D gene: -
V gene: TRBV12-3/TRBV12-4
clone size: once
CDR3 protein: CASSQTPYEQYF
CDR3 DNA: TGTGCCAGCAGTCAAACACCCTACGAGCAGTACTTC

J gene: TRBJ1-3
D gene: -
V gene: TRBV7-9
clone size: once
CDR3 protein: CASSSPRERTGNTIYF
CDR3 DNA: TGTGCCAGCAGCTCCCCTCGGGAGCGAACTGGAAACACCATATATTTT

J gene: TRBJ2-2
D gene: -
V gene: TRBV6-2/TRBV6-3
clone size: -
CDR3 protein: CASSFHPGELFF
CDR3 DNA: TGTGCCAGCAGTTTCCATCCCGGGGAGCTGTTTTTT

J gene: TRBJ2-3
D gene: TRBD1
V gene: TRBV27
clone size: -
CDR3 protein: CASSSNRGVTDTQYF
CDR3 DNA: TGTGCCAGCAGTTCCAACAGGGGAGTCACAGATACGCAGTATTTT

J gene: TRBJ2-7
D gene: TRBD1
V gene: TRBV5-1
clone size: -
CDR3 protein: CASSFGQGLYEQYF
CDR3 DNA: TGCGCCAGCAGCTTCGGACAGGGGCTATACGAGCAGTACTTC